Below are 29 T cell receptor beta chains sequenced from a single sample in a study of T-cell reconstitution after alpha-beta-depleted transplantation in children. Researchers prepared the TCRbeta library using unique molecular identifiers, the study reports. Each CDR3 protein gets one entry after TCRdb re-called the PCR reads with MiXCR. Of 150,000 to 250,000 distinct CDR3 sequences in the sample, 6.3% were seen once. The sequencing used PBMCs, collected before TCRalphabeta/CD19-depleted stem cell transplant. These receptors came from a girl under two years old with combined immunodeficiency, due to receive a stem cell transplant.

The table lists this clonotype with many counts. This chain joins TRBV18 and TRBJ1-3, with TRBD1 matching over 9 bases. Unmatched junction bases numbered 3, after V lost 2 bases and J lost 4 bases. The CDR3 contains 15 residues. CDR1 is KGHSH, CDR2 LQKENI, per germline. The CDR3 DNA is TGTGCCAGCTCACCAGGGACAGGGAAAGGAAACACCATATATTTT. It codes for CASSPGTGKGNTIYF.

This clonotype has at least ten counts. The chain employs TRBV24-1 and TRBJ2-3; 12 bases match TRBD2. The V segment lost 11 bases and the J segment 5 bases; nucleotides outside the gene matches: 4. The CDR3 contains 13 residues. Germline CDR1 is KGHDR and CDR2 is SFDVKD. CDR3 DNA sequence: TGTGCCAGCAAGGGACTAGCGGGAGATACGCAGTATTTT. This sequence encodes CASKGLAGDTQYF.

This clonotype has a count of ten or more. The CDR3 DNA is TGCGCCAGCAGCCAGCACGTTAGCGGGCCTACCTACAATGAGCAGTTCTTC. It encodes CASSQHVSGPTYNEQFF. This chain connects TRBV4-1 to TRBJ2-1, with 7 nucleotides matching TRBD2. The ends lost 3 bases at V and 2 bases at J; junction bases unmatched: 10. CDR1 is MGHRA, CDR2 YSYEKL, per germline. This CDR3 region has 17 residues.

Worth noting for this clonotype: A read error is possible here, since a much larger clone lies one base away. The chain carries TRBV7-6 and TRBJ1-1, with TRBD1 matching over 8 bases. Per germline, CDR1 SGHVS and CDR2 FNYEAQ. The CDR3 has 14 amino acids. The DNA of the CDR3 is TGTTCCAGCAGCTCAGGGGGCGCATACACTGAAGCTTTCTTT. Translated, it gives CSSSSGGAYTEAFF.

This clonotype was seen ten or more times. This chain links TRBV12-3 or TRBV12-4 with TRBJ1-5; D not resolved. V dropped 7 bases and J dropped 7 bases, with 17 bases sitting between them. CDR3 length: 14 amino acids. The CDR3 reads CASTVYRREQPQHF. The CDR3 DNA reads as TGTGCCAGCACGGTCTATCGGCGCGAGCAGCCCCAGCATTTT.

V is TRBV4-3 and J is TRBJ1-2; D is perhaps TRBD1 (5 bases). The V end was cut by 4 bases, the J end by 4 bases, with 13 bases between. CDR1 is LGHNA, CDR2 YSLEER, per germline. The CDR3 extends over 14 amino acids. The CDR3 reads CASSRQDTSYGYTF. CDR3 sequence (DNA): TGCGCCAGCAGCCGGCAGGACACAAGCTATGGCTACACCTTC.

This clonotype occurred many times. The rearrangement links TRBV7-8 to TRBJ2-1; 8 bases line up with TRBD2. This CDR3 spans 15 amino acids. From germline, CDR1 is SGHVS and CDR2 FQNEAQ. V lost 2 bases to trimming and J lost 2 bases; unmatched junction nucleotides: 2. CDR3 sequence reads: CASSLPSGPYNEQFF. The CDR3 DNA sequence: TGTGCCAGCAGCTTACCTAGCGGGCCCTACAATGAGCAGTTCTTC.

This clonotype came up a few times. The rearrangement uses TRBV20-1 and TRBJ2-5, with 10 bases lining up with TRBD2. CDR3 length: 13 amino acids. Germline V gene sequence: CDR1 DFQATT, CDR2 SNEGSKA (reference sequence). V dropped 6 bases and J dropped 5; count of bases not matched to a gene: 6. CDR3 loop: CSADPGLAETQYF. The CDR3 DNA is TGCAGTGCCGACCCGGGACTAGCGGAGACCCAGTACTTC.

Many counts were recorded for this clonotype. The chain links TRBV4-1 to TRBJ1-1; D remains unclear. Trimming cost V 7 bases and J 4 bases, with 25 bases left between them. The CDR3 is made up of 17 amino acids. CDR1 MGHRA and CDR2 YSYEKL come from the germline V gene. The DNA for the CDR3 is TGCGCCAGCACCCTAAATCACGGGGTGATCGGGAGCACTGAAGCTTTCTTT. It encodes CASTLNHGVIGSTEAFF.

This clonotype showed up many times. This chain uses TRBV29-1 with TRBJ2-7; either TRBD1 or TRBD2 may fit D (5 bases each). The length of the CDR3 is 13 residues. Trimming left V 4 bases short and J 3 bases short, with 13 bases between. Germline V gives CDR1 SQVTM, CDR2 ANQGSEA. The DNA of the CDR3 is TGCAGCGTTGCGCCCGAGGGGCTCTACGAGCAGTACTTC. It yields the protein CSVAPEGLYEQYF.

In this sample, this clonotype turned up many times. The V and J genes are TRBV11-1 and TRBJ2-2; maybe TRBD1 (6 bases). Trimming removed 5 bases from V and 1 base from J, with 26 bases in between. The CDR3 length is 20 residues. Germline CDR1 reads SGHAT; CDR2 reads FQDESV (reference sequence). The CDR3 reads CASSVRNRDKLRMNTGELFF. CDR3 bases: TGTGCCAGCAGCGTACGAAACCGGGACAAGCTAAGGATGAACACCGGGGAGCTGTTTTTT.

This clonotype was seen repeatedly, ten times or more. V and J are TRBV3-1 and TRBJ2-7; unclear D gene. Germline V gene lookup returns CDR1 LGHDT and CDR2 YNNKEL (reference sequence). The CDR3 is 13 residues long. V was pared by 6 bases and J by 2 bases, with 11 bases between. Here the CDR3 DNA reads TGTGCCAGCAGTATCTCTAACACCTACGAGCAGTACTTC. This translates into CASSISNTYEQYF.

This clonotype was detected ten times or more. The V gene is TRBV6-2 or TRBV6-3, the J gene TRBJ2-1; D is unresolved. Germline V gene data show CDR1 as MNHEY and CDR2 as SVGEGT. This CDR3 has 16 residues. V was shortened by 6 bases and J by 0 bases, with 15 bases between the two germline ends. CDR3 in DNA: TGTGCCAGCAGCGAGACTGGGCCCAGCTCCTACAATGAGCAGTTCTTC. Its translation: CASSETGPSSYNEQFF.

The table lists this clonotype with many counts. V and J are TRBV2 and TRBJ2-1; TRBD2 is a possible D gene (6 bases). The V gene lost 2 bases and the J gene lost 7 bases, with 18 bases spanning the gap. In germline, CDR1 is SNHLY, CDR2 FYNNEI. The CDR3 consists of 16 residues. The CDR3 DNA is TGTGCCAGCAGTGAATTTCGGTTACCTAGCGAGAATGAGCAGTTCTTC. Translation: CASSEFRLPSENEQFF.

This clonotype was detected many times. The chain links TRBV20-1 to TRBJ2-3, with TRBD2 matching over 9 bases. CDR1 and CDR2 from the germline V gene are DFQATT and SNEGSKA (reference sequence). The V gene end was trimmed by 2 bases and the J gene end by 3 bases; junction bases not matched to a gene: 6. This CDR3 has 15 residues. The DNA for the CDR3 is TGCAGTGCTAGATTAGCGGGAGTTCAGACAGATACGCAGTATTTT. Translation: CSARLAGVQTDTQYF.

This clonotype was recorded at least ten times. The chain employs TRBV11-2 and TRBJ2-7; D not resolved. CDR1 and CDR2 from the germline V gene are SGHAT and FQNNGV. The CDR3 loop spans 13 amino acids. V was cut by 3 bases and J by 7 bases, with 13 bases left in between. CDR3 sequence reads: CASSFDNRFEQYF. The CDR3, as DNA: TGTGCCAGCAGCTTCGATAACAGATTTGAGCAGTACTTC. The whole variable domain, remainder taken from reference TRBV11-2 and TRBJ2-7, is EAGVAQSPRYKIIEKRQSVAFWCNPISGHATLYWYQQILGQGPKLLIQFQNNGVVDDSQLPKDRFSAERLKGVDSTLKIQPAKLEDSAVYLCASSFDNRFEQYFGPGTRLTVT.

Ten or more counts support this clonotype. The chain links TRBV28 to TRBJ2-1, with D possibly being TRBD1 (6 bases). The CDR3 has 13 amino acids. The V gene's germline CDR1 is MDHEN and CDR2 SYDVKM. V dropped 10 bases and J dropped 2 bases, with 12 bases sitting between them. CDR3 sequence: CATRDNTYNEQFF. DNA for the CDR3: TGTGCCACCCGGGACAATACCTACAATGAGCAGTTCTTC. The whole variable domain, remainder taken from reference TRBV28 and TRBJ2-1, is DVKVTQSSRYLVKRTGEKVFLECVQDMDHENMFWYRQDPGLGLRLIYFSYDVKMKEKGDIPEGYSVSREKKERFSLILESASTNQTSMYLCATRDNTYNEQFFGPGTRLTVL.

This clonotype has only a few counts. This rearrangement joins TRBV12-3 or TRBV12-4 to TRBJ2-7; 8 nucleotides align to TRBD1. This CDR3 comprises 15 residues. After removal of 3 bases from V and 4 bases from J, the junction contained 8 bases not matched to a gene. CDR3 in DNA: TGTGCCAGCAGTTTTCTAGTGGGACAGGATTACGAGCAGTACTTC. The encoded protein is CASSFLVGQDYEQYF.

This chain joins TRBV5-4 and TRBJ2-5; no clear D gene. Looked up from germline, CDR1 is SGHNT and CDR2 is YYREEE (reference sequence). The CDR3 has 14 residues. V lost 4 bases and J 5 bases, leaving 15 bases between the germline ends. The CDR3 coding sequence is TGTGCCAGCAGCCCAGACTCGCGGCAGGAGACCCAGTACTTC. Its protein product is CASSPDSRQETQYF.

This clonotype was seen repeatedly, ten times or more. The rearrangement uses TRBV5-5 and TRBJ2-1; no clear D. The CDR3 runs to 12 residues. Trimming took 2 bases from V and 10 from J, leaving 10 bases between them. Germline assignment: CDR1 SGHKS and CDR2 YYEKEE (reference sequence). The CDR3 bases are TGTGCCAGCAGCTTCGGCGCTAACGAGCAGTTCTTC. Protein: CASSFGANEQFF.

This clonotype has more than one count but fewer than ten. V is TRBV14 and J is TRBJ1-1; 7 bases fit TRBD1. From germline, CDR1 is SGHDN and CDR2 FVKESK. The trim removed 0 bases at V and 0 bases at J, leaving 7 bases unmatched. This CDR3 comprises 17 residues. CDR3 bases: TGTGCCAGCAGCCAAGAAAGGGGGCGCTTCATGAACACTGAAGCTTTCTTT. This sequence encodes CASSQERGRFMNTEAFF. The entire variable domain, with the rest obtained from reference TRBV14 and TRBJ1-1, is as follows: EAGVTQFPSHSVIEKGQTVTLRCDPISGHDNLYWYRRVMGKEIKFLLHFVKESKQDESGMPNNRFLAERTGGTYSTLKVQPAELEDSGVYFCASSQERGRFMNTEAFFGQGTRLTVV.

This clonotype has ten or more counts. V gene TRBV11-2 combines with J gene TRBJ2-1, with D tentatively TRBD2 (5 bases). Trimming took off 0 bases at V and 4 bases at J, with 16 bases between the two ends. The germline V gene has CDR1 SGHAT and CDR2 FQNNGV. The CDR3 consists of 17 residues. CDR3 in DNA: TGTGCCAGCAGCTTAGAAGAGGGTTTTGACGTTTACAATGAGCAGTTCTTC. Translation gives CASSLEEGFDVYNEQFF.

Many counts were recorded for this clonotype. This rearrangement joins TRBV12-3 or TRBV12-4 to TRBJ2-7; D unresolved. The CDR3 extends over 13 amino acids. V lost 6 bases and J 3 bases, leaving 12 bases between the germline ends. The DNA for the CDR3 is TGTGCCAGCAGCCCGGGTCTCAACTACGAGCAGTACTTC. This codes for CASSPGLNYEQYF.

There are many counts of this clonotype. J is TRBJ2-7 and V is TRBV7-9; D ambiguous. Trimming left V 5 bases short and J 1 base short, with 9 bases between. The germline gives CDR1 SEHNR, CDR2 FQNEAQ (reference sequence). The length of the CDR3 is 13 residues. The CDR3 DNA follows: TGTGCCAGCAGCGATGGTTATTCCTACGAGCAGTACTTC. Translated: CASSDGYSYEQYF.

This clonotype has ten or more counts. The chain couples TRBV6-2 or TRBV6-3 to TRBJ2-4; D remains ambiguous. V shed 4 bases and J shed 10 bases, with 14 bases lying between them. Germline V gives CDR1 MNHEY, CDR2 SVGEGT. This CDR3 is 13 amino acids long. For the CDR3, the DNA is TGTGCCAGCAGTTCCGGAACTCTTAGAATTCAGTACTTC. Translating it yields CASSSGTLRIQYF.

This clonotype was observed at least ten times. It is unclear where the CDR3 begins or ends on the DNA, so no DNA is shown, and the CDR3 is as TCRdb lists it. The gene calls are TRBV5-1 and TRBJ1-1; the D call TRBD1 from the table was never checked on the DNA. Germline V CDR1 and CDR2: SGHRS, YFSETQ. Termini included, the CDR3 measures 13 amino acids. The CDR3 spells CASSWGQGTEAFF.

In its sample, this clonotype was seen many times. V usage is TRBV20-1 and J usage is TRBJ1-1; D might be TRBD1 (5 bases). Germline CDR1 reads DFQATT; CDR2 reads SNEGSKA (reference sequence). This CDR3 comprises 13 residues. V lost 5 bases and J lost 0, with 10 bases in between. The CDR3 sequence: CSAPTGLNTEAFF. The CDR3 nucleotides are TGCAGTGCTCCTACAGGTTTGAACACTGAAGCTTTCTTT.

The J gene is TRBJ1-2, the V gene TRBV12-3 or TRBV12-4, with TRBD1 identical over 7 bases. V was pared by 3 bases and J by 0 bases, with 7 bases of the junction left unmatched. CDR3 size: 16 residues. The CDR3 protein is CASSFFGQATNYGYTF. The CDR3 bases are TGTGCCAGCAGTTTCTTCGGACAGGCGACTAACTATGGCTACACCTTC.

This clonotype was counted only a few times. V and J are TRBV6-2 or TRBV6-3 and TRBJ2-7, with D possibly matching TRBD1 (5 bases). Trimming took off 5 bases at V and 1 base at J, with 18 bases between the two ends. CDR3 size: 16 residues. Germline values: CDR1 MNHEY, CDR2 SVGEGT. The CDR3 nucleotides are TGTGCCAGCAGTGGACACCCGACCCAGGATTCCTACGAGCAGTACTTC. It translates to CASSGHPTQDSYEQYF.